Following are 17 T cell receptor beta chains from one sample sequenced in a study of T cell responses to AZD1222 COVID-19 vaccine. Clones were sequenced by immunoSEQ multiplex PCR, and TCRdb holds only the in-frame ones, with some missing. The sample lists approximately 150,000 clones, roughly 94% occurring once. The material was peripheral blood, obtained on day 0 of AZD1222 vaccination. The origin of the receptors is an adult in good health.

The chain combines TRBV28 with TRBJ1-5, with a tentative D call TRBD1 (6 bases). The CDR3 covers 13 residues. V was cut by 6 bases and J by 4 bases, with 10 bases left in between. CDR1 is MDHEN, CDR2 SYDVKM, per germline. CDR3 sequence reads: CASRRGGNQPQHF. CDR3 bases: TGTGCCAGCAGAAGGGGGGGAAATCAGCCCCAGCATTTT.

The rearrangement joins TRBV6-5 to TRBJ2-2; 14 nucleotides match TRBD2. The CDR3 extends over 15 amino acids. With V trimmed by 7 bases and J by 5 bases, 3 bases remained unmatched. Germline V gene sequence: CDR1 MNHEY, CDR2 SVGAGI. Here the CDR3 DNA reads TGTGCCAGCACCGGACTAGCGGGGGGAACCGGGGAGCTGTTTTTT. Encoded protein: CASTGLAGGTGELFF.

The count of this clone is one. In nucleotides, the CDR3 is TGCGCCAGCAGCCAAGGGGACGGATTGAGTGGTGGCTACACCTTC. This translates into CASSQGDGLSGGYTF. The chain carries TRBV4-1 and TRBJ1-2; maybe TRBD1 (5 bases). The V gene's germline CDR1 is MGHRA and CDR2 YSYEKL. Between the trimmed V and J ends, which lost 1 base and 7 bases, there was a span of 16 bases. This CDR3 is 15 amino acids long.

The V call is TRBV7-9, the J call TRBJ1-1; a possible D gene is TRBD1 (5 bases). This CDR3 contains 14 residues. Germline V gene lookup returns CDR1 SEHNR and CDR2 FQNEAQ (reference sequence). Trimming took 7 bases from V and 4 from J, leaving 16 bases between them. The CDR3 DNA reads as TGTGCCAGCAACGAGAACGTAGGGACCACTGAAGCTTTCTTT. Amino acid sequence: CASNENVGTTEAFF.

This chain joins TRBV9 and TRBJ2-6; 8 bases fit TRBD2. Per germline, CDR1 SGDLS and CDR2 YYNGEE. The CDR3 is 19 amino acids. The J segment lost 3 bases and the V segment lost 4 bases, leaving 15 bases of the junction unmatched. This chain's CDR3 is CASSSLPRGALYGANVLTF. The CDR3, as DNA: TGTGCCAGCAGCTCACTTCCGCGGGGGGCTTTGTATGGGGCCAACGTCCTGACTTTC.

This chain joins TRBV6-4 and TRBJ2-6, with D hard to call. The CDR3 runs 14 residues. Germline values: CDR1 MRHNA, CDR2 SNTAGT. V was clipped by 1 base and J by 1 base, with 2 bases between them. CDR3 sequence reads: CASSDWSGANVLTF. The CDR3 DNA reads TGTGCCAGCAGTGACTGGTCTGGGGCCAACGTCCTGACTTTC.

CDR3 in DNA: TGTGCCAGCAGCTTCGTCTTTCCGGGACTTGGCGGCTACACCTTC. It codes for CASSFVFPGLGGYTF. The J gene is TRBJ1-2, the V gene TRBV7-9; D might be TRBD1 (5 bases). The V gene's germline CDR1 is SEHNR and CDR2 FQNEAQ (reference sequence). The CDR3 consists of 15 residues. Trimming took off 3 bases at V and 8 bases at J, with 19 bases between the two ends.

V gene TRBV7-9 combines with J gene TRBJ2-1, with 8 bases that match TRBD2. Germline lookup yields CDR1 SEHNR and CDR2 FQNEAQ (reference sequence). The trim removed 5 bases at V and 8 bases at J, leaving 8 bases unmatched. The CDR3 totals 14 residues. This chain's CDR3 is CASSTGTRAYEQFF. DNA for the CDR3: TGTGCCAGCAGCACCGGGACTAGGGCGTATGAGCAGTTCTTC.

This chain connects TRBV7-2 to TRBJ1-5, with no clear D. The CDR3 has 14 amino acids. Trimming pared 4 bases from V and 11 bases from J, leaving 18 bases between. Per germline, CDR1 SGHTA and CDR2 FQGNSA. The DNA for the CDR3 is TGTGCCAGCAGCTCCCCGGAGTTGTCAGCGGCCCAGCATTTT. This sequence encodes CASSSPELSAAQHF.

The CDR3 nucleotides are TGTGCCAGTAGTAGCAAGACTTCTAGCGGATACAATGAGCAGTTCTTC. It translates to CASSSKTSSGYNEQFF. The chain couples TRBV19 to TRBJ2-1; 7 positions match TRBD2. Trimming removed 4 bases from V and 4 bases from J; junction bases left unmatched: 10. The CDR3 is made up of 16 amino acids. The germline V gene has CDR1 LNHDA and CDR2 SQIVND (reference sequence).

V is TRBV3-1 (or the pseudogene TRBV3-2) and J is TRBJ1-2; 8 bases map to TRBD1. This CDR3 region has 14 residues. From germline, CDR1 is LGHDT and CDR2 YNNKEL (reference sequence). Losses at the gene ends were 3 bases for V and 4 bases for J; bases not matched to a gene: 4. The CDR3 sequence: CASSHSGTGYGYTF. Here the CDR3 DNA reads TGTGCCAGCAGCCACTCCGGGACAGGCTATGGCTACACCTTC.

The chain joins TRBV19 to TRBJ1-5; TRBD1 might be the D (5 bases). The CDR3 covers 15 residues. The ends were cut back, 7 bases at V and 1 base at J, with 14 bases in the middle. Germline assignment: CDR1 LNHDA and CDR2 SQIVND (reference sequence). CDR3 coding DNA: TGTGCCAGTACTCCCTCCCCAGGGAGCAATCAGCCCCAGCATTTT. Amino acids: CASTPSPGSNQPQHF.

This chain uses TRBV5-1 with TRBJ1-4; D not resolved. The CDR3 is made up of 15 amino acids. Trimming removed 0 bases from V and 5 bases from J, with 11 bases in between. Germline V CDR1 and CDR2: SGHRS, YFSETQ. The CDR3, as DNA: TGCGCCAGCAGCTTGGTGGTTGGTTCGAATGAAAAACTGTTTTTT. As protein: CASSLVVGSNEKLFF. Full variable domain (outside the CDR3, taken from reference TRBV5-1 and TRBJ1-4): KAGVTQTPRYLIKTRGQQVTLSCSPISGHRSVSWYQQTPGQGLQFLFEYFSETQRNKGNFPGRFSGRQFSNSRSEMNVSTLELGDSALYLCASSLVVGSNEKLFFGSGTQLSVL.

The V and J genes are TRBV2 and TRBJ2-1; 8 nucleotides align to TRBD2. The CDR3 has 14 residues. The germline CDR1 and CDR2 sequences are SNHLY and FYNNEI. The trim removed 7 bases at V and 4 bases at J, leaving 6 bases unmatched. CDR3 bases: TGTGCCAGCAAGGGCGGGGGGCTATACAATGAGCAGTTCTTC. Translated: CASKGGGLYNEQFF.

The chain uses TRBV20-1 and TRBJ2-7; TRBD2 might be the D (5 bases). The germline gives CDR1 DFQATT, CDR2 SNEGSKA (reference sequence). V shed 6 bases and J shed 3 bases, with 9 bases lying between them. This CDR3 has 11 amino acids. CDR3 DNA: TGCAGTGCGAAAGACTACTACGAGCAGTACGTC. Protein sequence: CSAKDYYEQYV.

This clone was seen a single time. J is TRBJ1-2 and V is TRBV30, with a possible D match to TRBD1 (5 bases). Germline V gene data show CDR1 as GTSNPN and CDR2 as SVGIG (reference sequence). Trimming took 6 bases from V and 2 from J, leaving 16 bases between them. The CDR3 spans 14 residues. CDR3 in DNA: TGTGCCTGCCCCCGACGGCCAGGGAACTATGGCTACACCTTC. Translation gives CACPRRPGNYGYTF.

This CDR3 is CASSLEGGVNTEAFF. CDR3 DNA sequence: TGCGCCAGCAGCTTGGAGGGAGGGGTGAACACTGAAGCTTTCTTT. The chain joins TRBV5-1 to TRBJ1-1; a weak D match, TRBD1 (5 bases). CDR3 length: 15 amino acids. Germline V gene sequence: CDR1 SGHRS, CDR2 YFSETQ. V was pared by 0 bases and J by 0 bases, with 9 bases between.